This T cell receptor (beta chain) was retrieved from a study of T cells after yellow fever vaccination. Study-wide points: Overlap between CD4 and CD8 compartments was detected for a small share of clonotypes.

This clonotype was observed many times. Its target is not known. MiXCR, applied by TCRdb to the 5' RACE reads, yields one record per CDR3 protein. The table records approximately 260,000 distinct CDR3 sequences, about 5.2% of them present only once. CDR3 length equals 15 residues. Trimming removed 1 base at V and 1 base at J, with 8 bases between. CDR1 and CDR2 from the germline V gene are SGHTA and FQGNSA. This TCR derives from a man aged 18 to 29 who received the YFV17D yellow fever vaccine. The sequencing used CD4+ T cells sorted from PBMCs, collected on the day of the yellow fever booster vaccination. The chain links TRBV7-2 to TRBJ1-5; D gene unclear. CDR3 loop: CASSLDGISNQPQHF. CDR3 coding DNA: TGTGCCAGCAGCTTAGACGGGATAAGCAATCAGCCCCAGCATTTT.